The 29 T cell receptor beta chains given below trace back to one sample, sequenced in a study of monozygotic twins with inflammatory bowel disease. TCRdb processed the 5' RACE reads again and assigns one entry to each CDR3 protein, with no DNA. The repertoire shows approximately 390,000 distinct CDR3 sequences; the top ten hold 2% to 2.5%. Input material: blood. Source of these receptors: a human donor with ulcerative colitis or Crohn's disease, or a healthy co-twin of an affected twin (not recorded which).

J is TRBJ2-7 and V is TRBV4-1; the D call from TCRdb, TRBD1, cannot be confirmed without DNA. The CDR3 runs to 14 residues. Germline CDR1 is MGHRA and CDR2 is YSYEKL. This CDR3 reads CASSPSLQGNEQYF.

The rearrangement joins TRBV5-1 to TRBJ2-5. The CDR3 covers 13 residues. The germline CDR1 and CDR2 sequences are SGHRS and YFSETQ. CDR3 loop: CASSFQIRETQYF.

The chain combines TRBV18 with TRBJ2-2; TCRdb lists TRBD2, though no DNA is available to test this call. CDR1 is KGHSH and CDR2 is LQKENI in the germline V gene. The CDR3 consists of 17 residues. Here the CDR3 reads CASSPIRDPLAAGELFF.

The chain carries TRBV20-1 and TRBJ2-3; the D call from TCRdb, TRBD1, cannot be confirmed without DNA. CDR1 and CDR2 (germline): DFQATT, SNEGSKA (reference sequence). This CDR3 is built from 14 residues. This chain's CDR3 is CSARGTGHTDTQYF.

This CDR3 reads CASSEQPGQLHAGELFF. The gene calls are TRBV7-3 and TRBJ2-2; the TCRdb call, TRBD1, lacks DNA for checking. CDR1 and CDR2 (germline): SGHTA, FQGTGA. The CDR3 spans 17 residues.

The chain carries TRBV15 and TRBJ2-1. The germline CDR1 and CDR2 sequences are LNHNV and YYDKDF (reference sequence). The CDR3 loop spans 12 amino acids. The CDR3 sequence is CATSRGYNEQFF.

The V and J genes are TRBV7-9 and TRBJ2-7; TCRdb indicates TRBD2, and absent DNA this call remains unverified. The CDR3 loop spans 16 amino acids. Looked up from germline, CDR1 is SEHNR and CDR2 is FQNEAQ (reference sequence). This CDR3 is CASSTLPGLPSYEQYF.

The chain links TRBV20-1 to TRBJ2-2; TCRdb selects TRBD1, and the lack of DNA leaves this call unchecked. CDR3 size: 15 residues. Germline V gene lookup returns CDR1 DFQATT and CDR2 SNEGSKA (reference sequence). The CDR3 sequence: CSAPTGQGRTGELFF.

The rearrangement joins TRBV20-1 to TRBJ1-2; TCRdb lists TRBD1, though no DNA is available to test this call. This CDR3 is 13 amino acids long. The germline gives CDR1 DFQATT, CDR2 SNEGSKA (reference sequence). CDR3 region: CSGPQGLDYGYTF.

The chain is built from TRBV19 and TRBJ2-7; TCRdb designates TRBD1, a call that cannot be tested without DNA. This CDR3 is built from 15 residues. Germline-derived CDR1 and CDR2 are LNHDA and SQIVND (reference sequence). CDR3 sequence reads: CASSPSTGVSYEQYF.

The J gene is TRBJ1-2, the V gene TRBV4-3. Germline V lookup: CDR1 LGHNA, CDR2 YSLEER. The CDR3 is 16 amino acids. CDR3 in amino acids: CASSQDLTEWDYGYTF.

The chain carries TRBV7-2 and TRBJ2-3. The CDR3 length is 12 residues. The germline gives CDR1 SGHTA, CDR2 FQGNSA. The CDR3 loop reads CASSNQANTQYF.

The CDR3 here is CASPRPANLGGQPQHF. This chain joins TRBV6-1 and TRBJ1-5. Germline V gene data show CDR1 as MNHNS and CDR2 as SASEGT. The length of the CDR3 is 16 residues.

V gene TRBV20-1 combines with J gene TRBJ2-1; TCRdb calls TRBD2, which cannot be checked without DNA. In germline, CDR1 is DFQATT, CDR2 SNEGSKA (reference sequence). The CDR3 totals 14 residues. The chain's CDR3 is CSAVGLAGDFEQFF.

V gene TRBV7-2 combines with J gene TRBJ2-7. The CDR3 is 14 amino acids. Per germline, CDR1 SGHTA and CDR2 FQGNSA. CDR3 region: CASSLDHNSYEQYF.

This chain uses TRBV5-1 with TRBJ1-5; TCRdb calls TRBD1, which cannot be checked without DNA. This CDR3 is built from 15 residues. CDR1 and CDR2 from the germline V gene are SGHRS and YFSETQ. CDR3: CASSPLGGDNQPQHF.

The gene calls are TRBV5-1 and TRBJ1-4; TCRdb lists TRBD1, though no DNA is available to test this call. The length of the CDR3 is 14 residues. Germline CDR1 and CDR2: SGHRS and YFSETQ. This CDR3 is CASSLTGDWEKLFF.

The CDR3 spells CSVEVRLAGSEQFF. This rearrangement joins TRBV29-1 to TRBJ2-1; the D call of TRBD2 rests on TCRdb alone, since no DNA is present to check it. The CDR3 sequence is 14 residues long. From germline, CDR1 is SQVTM and CDR2 ANQGSEA.

The CDR3 region is CSVDSGNEQFF. This chain uses TRBV29-1 with TRBJ2-1. The CDR3 runs to 11 residues. Per germline, CDR1 SQVTM and CDR2 ANQGSEA.

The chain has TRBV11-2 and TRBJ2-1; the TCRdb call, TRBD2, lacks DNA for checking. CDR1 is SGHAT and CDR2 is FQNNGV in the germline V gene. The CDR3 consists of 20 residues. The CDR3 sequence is CASSRDGTSGGKALYNEQFF. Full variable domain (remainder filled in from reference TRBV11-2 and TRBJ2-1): EAGVAQSPRYKIIEKRQSVAFWCNPISGHATLYWYQQILGQGPKLLIQFQNNGVVDDSQLPKDRFSAERLKGVDSTLKIQPAKLEDSAVYLCASSRDGTSGGKALYNEQFFGPGTRLTVL.

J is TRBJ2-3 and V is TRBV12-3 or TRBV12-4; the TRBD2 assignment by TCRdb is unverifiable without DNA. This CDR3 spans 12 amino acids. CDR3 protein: CASKTSGDTQYF.

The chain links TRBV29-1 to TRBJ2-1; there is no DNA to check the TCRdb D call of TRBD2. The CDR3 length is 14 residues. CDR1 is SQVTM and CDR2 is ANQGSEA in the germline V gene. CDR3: CSASTRGAYNEQFF.

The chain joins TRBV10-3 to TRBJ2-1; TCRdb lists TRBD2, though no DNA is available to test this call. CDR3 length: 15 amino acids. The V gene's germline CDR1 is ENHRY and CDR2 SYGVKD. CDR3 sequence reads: CAITPSGGDYNEQFF.

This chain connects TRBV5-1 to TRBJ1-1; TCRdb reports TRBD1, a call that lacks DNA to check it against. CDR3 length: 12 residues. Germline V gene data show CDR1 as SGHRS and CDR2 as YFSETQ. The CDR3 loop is CASRGGNTEAFF. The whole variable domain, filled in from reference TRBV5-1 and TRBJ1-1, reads KAGVTQTPRYLIKTRGQQVTLSCSPISGHRSVSWYQQTPGQGLQFLFEYFSETQRNKGNFPGRFSGRQFSNSRSEMNVSTLELGDSALYLCASRGGNTEAFFGQGTRLTVV.

The CDR3 region is CASSFVSRETQYF. The rearrangement joins TRBV7-2 to TRBJ2-5. Germline assignment: CDR1 SGHTA and CDR2 FQGNSA. The CDR3 length is 13 residues.

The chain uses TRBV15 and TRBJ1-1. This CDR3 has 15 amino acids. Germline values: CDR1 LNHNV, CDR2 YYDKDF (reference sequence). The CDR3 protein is CATSRDRGMNTEAFF.

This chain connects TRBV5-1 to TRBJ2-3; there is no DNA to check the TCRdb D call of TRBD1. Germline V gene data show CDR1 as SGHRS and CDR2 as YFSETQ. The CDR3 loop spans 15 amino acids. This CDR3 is CASQSGGHSTDTQYF.

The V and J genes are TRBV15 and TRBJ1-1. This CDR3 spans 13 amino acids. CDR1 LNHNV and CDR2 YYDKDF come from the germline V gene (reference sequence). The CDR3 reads CATSRPENTEAFF.

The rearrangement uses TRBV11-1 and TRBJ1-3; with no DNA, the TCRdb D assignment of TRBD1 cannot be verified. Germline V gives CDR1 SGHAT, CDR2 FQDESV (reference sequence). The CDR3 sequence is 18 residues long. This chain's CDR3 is CASSSNGGRGFTGNTIYF.